This record covers a single T cell receptor beta chain. The data originate from a study of T cells after yellow fever vaccination. V dropped 3 bases and J dropped 2; count of bases not matched to a gene: 4. CDR3 length equals 15 residues. From germline, CDR1 is KGHSH and CDR2 LQKENI. Each CDR3 protein gets one entry after TCRdb re-called the 5' RACE reads with MiXCR. The data show 200,000 to 250,000 distinct CDR3 sequences, with 6.9% seen just once and 0.65% to 0.9% held by the top ten. The rearrangement joins TRBV18 to TRBJ2-7, with 10 bases identical to TRBD2. This TCR came from a man under 40 who received the YFV17D yellow fever vaccine. Sequencing was performed on CD4+ T cells sorted from PBMCs, taken 15 days after the yellow fever booster vaccination. The CDR3 loop is CASSPRTSGTYEQYF. The CDR3, as DNA: TGTGCCAGCTCACCGCGGACTAGCGGAACCTACGAGCAGTACTTC. The variable domain in full, with the rest retrieved from reference TRBV18 and TRBJ2-7, is NAGVMQNPRHLVRRRGQEARLRCSPMKGHSHVYWYRQLPEEGLKFMVYLQKENIIDESGMPKERFSAEFPKEGPSILRIQQVVRGDSAAYFCASSPRTSGTYEQYFGPGTRLTVT.